This T cell receptor (beta chain) was sequenced in a study of blood T cell repertoires in COVID-19. Study background: Italy, Spain and the United States were the sources of the convalescent and acute COVID-19 samples. T cells, B-cell-depleted T cells, or PBMCs provided the cDNA or gDNA that served as material.

In the original workflow: Amplification with reference gene primers provided the estimates of nucleated cell counts. Assay used: immunoSEQ multiplex PCR; TCRdb lists only in-frame clones, some missing. That table supplies the V and J calls and clone size; D and trimming were determined from the DNA. Among 300,000 to 400,000 clones listed, approximately 86% were seen once. Germline loops: CDR1 MNHEY, CDR2 SVGEGT. The CDR3 is made up of 14 amino acids. Trimming cost V 6 bases and J 7 bases, with 16 bases left between them. Seattle's enrolled individuals joined amid active infection and were then monitored longitudinally.

The chain couples TRBV6-2 or TRBV6-3 to TRBJ1-5; tentatively, D is TRBD1 (6 bases). This clonotype was obtained from a man younger than 45 with COVID-19, enrolled during active disease. Sample: peripheral blood. The CDR3 here is CASSGRGWLQPQHF. CDR3 sequence (DNA): TGTGCCAGCAGCGGCAGGGGATGGTTGCAGCCCCAGCATTTT.